This T cell receptor (beta chain) originates from a study of cytomegalovirus exposure and HLA in healthy donors. Across the whole study: It was reported in a later analysis that the same platform had been used for the roughly 130 validation repertoires as for the 666 first-cohort repertoires. The study, taken as a whole, reports: TCR beta chains numbering some 150 were designated cytomegalovirus-associated. The dataset shows that most TCR sequences were rare, while some public TCRs occurred in many donors. As was reported, the classifier diagnosed cytomegalovirus status with high specificity and sensitivity.

The data were produced by immunoSEQ multiplex PCR, yet TCRdb's version contains in-frame clones alone and is incomplete. The sample has more than 95,000 clones, around 90% seen once. Note on this clone: The antigen is not known.

CDR1 and CDR2 (germline): SQVTM, ANQGSEA. V was pared by 3 bases and J by 5 bases, with 14 bases between. This CDR3 is 13 amino acids long. The sample comprised PBMCs. This TCR came from a woman under 30 in good health and CMV-seronegative. The rearrangement uses TRBV29-1 and TRBJ2-7; weak D call: TRBD2 (6 bases). The CDR3 loop reads CSVDRGSGNEQYF. The CDR3 nucleotides read TGCAGCGTTGACCGGGGGTCGGGAAACGAGCAGTACTTC.